The sequence of this T cell receptor beta chain was determined in a study of control samples from healthy donors and cancer patients. Method: immunoSEQ multiplex PCR; TCRdb's copy keeps in-frame clones and lacks some. The table lists around 110,000 clones, about 88% of them singletons. Germline V CDR1 and CDR2: SGHTS, YDEGEE. Trimming left V 3 bases short and J 1 base short, with 11 bases between. The CDR3 runs to 15 residues. The clonotype was recovered from a woman in her 70s in good health. The chain carries TRBV5-8 and TRBJ1-5; TRBD1 might be the D (5 bases). Sequencing was performed on blood. The CDR3 is CASSWTGGSNQPQHF. In DNA form, the CDR3 reads TGTGCCAGCAGCTGGACTGGGGGAAGCAATCAGCCCCAGCATTTT.